Listed here are 21 T cell receptor beta chains from one sample, sequenced in a study of CD8+CD57+ T cells in acquired aplastic anemia. Patients chosen for sequencing had shown CD8+CD57+ cell expansion by flow cytometry. TCR beta VDJ combinations and CDR3 sequences were profiled from genomic DNA. MiXCR, applied by TCRdb to the reads, yields one record per CDR3 protein. The repertoire includes about half a million distinct CDR3 sequences, more than 25% of them detected once, and 0.7% to 1% sits in the top ten. The sequencing sample was made of sorted CD4+, CD8+, or CD8+CD57+ T cells (not recorded which) from PBMCs. The source of these receptors is a human donor with aplastic anemia.

This clonotype was recorded many times. This chain links TRBV2 with TRBJ1-1; no reliable D call. Germline V gives CDR1 SNHLY, CDR2 FYNNEI. This CDR3 is built from 13 residues. The V and J ends lost 4 bases and 1 base respectively, with 7 bases between them. The CDR3 here is CASSGVENTEAFF. For the CDR3, the DNA is TGTGCCAGCAGTGGTGTAGAGAACACTGAAGCTTTCTTT.

Comment on this clonotype: An end of the junction differs from the germline gene, which may be a read error. The CDR3 nucleotides read TGTGTCAGCAGTGCAGGGAATCAGCCCCAGCATTTT. Translating it yields CVSSAGNQPQHF. This chain joins TRBV7-2 and TRBJ1-5; maybe TRBD1 (5 bases). Germline V lookup: CDR1 SGHTA, CDR2 FQGNSA. This CDR3 contains 12 residues.

This chain joins TRBV14 and TRBJ2-5; maybe TRBD2 (7 bases). Per the germline V gene, CDR1 is SGHDN and CDR2 is FVKESK. V lost 0 bases and J 4 bases, leaving 21 bases between the germline ends. This CDR3 comprises 18 residues. The CDR3 reads CASSQDLLGGQGGETQYF. For the CDR3, the DNA is TGTGCCAGCAGCCAAGATCTTCTCGGGGGGCAAGGTGGAGAGACCCAGTACTTC.

The gene calls are TRBV29-1 and TRBJ2-1, with TRBD2 as a possible D gene (7 bases). CDR1 and CDR2 from the germline V gene are SQVTM and ANQGSEA. The V and J ends lost 3 bases and 0 bases respectively, with 12 bases between them. CDR3 size: 15 residues. The CDR3 reads CSVESGTSSYNEQFF. The CDR3 bases are TGCAGCGTTGAGAGCGGGACAAGCTCCTACAATGAGCAGTTCTTC.

A few counts support this clonotype. The V call is TRBV20-1, the J call TRBJ1-1; possible D gene TRBD1, 5 bases. Germline loops: CDR1 DFQATT, CDR2 SNEGSKA (reference sequence). The CDR3 extends over 14 amino acids. Trimming cost V 5 bases and J 3 bases, with 16 bases left between them. CDR3 DNA sequence: TGCAGTGCTGATACCGGCAGGGCGGACACTGAAGCTTTCTTT. Its protein is CSADTGRADTEAFF.

This sequence joins TRBV12-3 or TRBV12-4 and TRBJ1-5; tentatively, D is TRBD1 (5 bases). V was shortened by 3 bases and J by 0 bases, with 9 bases between the two germline ends. This CDR3 spans 15 amino acids. CDR3 sequence (DNA): TGTGCCAGCAGTTTTAGACAGCCTAGCAATCAGCCCCAGCATTTT. Translating gives CASSFRQPSNQPQHF.

This clonotype was detected ten times or more. This CDR3 reads CASSLRLPNTEAFF. Written as DNA, the CDR3 is TGTGCCAGCAGCTTGAGACTCCCGAACACTGAAGCTTTCTTT. The chain employs TRBV7-2 and TRBJ1-1, with D hard to call. The CDR3 totals 14 residues. Deletions cut 3 bases from V and 1 base from J, with 9 bases between. In germline, CDR1 is SGHTA, CDR2 FQGNSA.

The rearrangement links TRBV10-1 to TRBJ1-6; 7 bases are shared with TRBD1. The CDR3 totals 14 residues. V dropped 6 bases and J dropped 8; count of bases not matched to a gene: 7. From germline, CDR1 is WNHNN and CDR2 SYGVQD (reference sequence). DNA of the CDR3: TGCGCCAGCAGACAAGGGGACAGCTATTCACCCCTCCACTTT. Amino acid sequence: CASRQGDSYSPLHF.

Points on this clonotype: A single base separates this from a much larger clone, so it may be a read error. V gene TRBV10-2 combines with J gene TRBJ1-5; D perhaps matches TRBD1 (5 bases). Germline V gene sequence: CDR1 WSHSY, CDR2 SAAADI. This CDR3 has 14 residues. The CDR3 loop is CASSRGTSNQPRHF. DNA of the CDR3: TGCGCCAGCAGTCGGGGGACTAGCAATCAGCCCCGGCATTTT.

Many counts were recorded for this clonotype. V usage is TRBV9 and J usage is TRBJ1-2; TRBD1 is a possible D gene (6 bases). This CDR3 comprises 16 residues. The V and J ends lost 4 bases and 7 bases respectively, with 23 bases between them. Germline V gives CDR1 SGDLS, CDR2 YYNGEE. This CDR3 reads CASSLSRGARYSGYTF. The CDR3 DNA reads as TGTGCCAGCAGCCTCAGTAGGGGGGCGCGGTATAGTGGCTACACCTTC.

The V and J genes are TRBV7-9 and TRBJ1-3, with TRBD1 identical over 7 bases. J lost 4 bases, V lost 5 bases, and 8 bases had no gene match. There are 15 residues in the CDR3. The V gene's germline CDR1 is SEHNR and CDR2 FQNEAQ (reference sequence). The chain's CDR3 is CASSPAQGIGNTIYF. The CDR3 DNA follows: TGTGCCAGCAGCCCAGCACAGGGGATAGGAAACACCATATATTTT. The variable domain in full, completed from reference TRBV7-9 and TRBJ1-3, reads DTGVSQNPRHKITKRGQNVTFRCDPISEHNRLYWYRQTLGQGPEFLTYFQNEAQLEKSRLLSDRFSAERPKGSFSTLEIQRTEQGDSAMYLCASSPAQGIGNTIYFGEGSWLTVV.

This clonotype was detected ten times or more. V gene TRBV7-3 combines with J gene TRBJ1-2; 10 bases align to TRBD1. Germline CDR1 SGHTA, CDR2 FQGTGA. This CDR3 region has 13 residues. The junction had 1 base not matched to a gene; V was cut back by 3 bases and J by 6 bases. In DNA, the CDR3 is TGTGCCAGCAGCTTTGGACAGGGGGATGGCTACACCTTC. Encoded protein: CASSFGQGDGYTF. The variable domain in full, with the rest retrieved from reference TRBV7-3 and TRBJ1-2, is GAGVSQTPSNKVTEKGKYVELRCDPISGHTALYWYRQSLGQGPEFLIYFQGTGAADDSGLPNDRFFAVRPEGSVSTLKIQRTERGDSAVYLCASSFGQGDGYTFGSGTRLTVV.

This clonotype came up a few times. V usage is TRBV7-9 and J usage is TRBJ2-3, with 12 bases fitting TRBD2. CDR3 length: 15 amino acids. The junction had 5 bases not matched to a gene; V was cut back by 4 bases and J by 6 bases. Germline V CDR1 and CDR2: SEHNR, FQNEAQ (reference sequence). The DNA of the CDR3 is TGTGCCAGCAGCTCGACTAGCGGGGGTAGTGATACGCAGTATTTT. Its protein product is CASSSTSGGSDTQYF.

Many counts were recorded for this clonotype. The chain has TRBV2 and TRBJ2-6; TRBD1 is a possible D gene (6 bases). Germline CDR1 and CDR2: SNHLY and FYNNEI. The V gene lost 8 bases and the J gene lost 3 bases, with 11 bases spanning the gap. The CDR3 is 14 amino acids. CDR3 amino acids: CASAPGVGANVLTF. The CDR3 region has the DNA TGTGCCAGCGCGCCAGGGGTTGGGGCCAACGTCCTGACTTTC.

This clonotype was seen a handful of times. The chain has TRBV12-3 or TRBV12-4 and TRBJ2-6; D perhaps matches TRBD2 (5 bases). The CDR3 totals 15 residues. Trimming took 11 bases from V and 0 from J, leaving 14 bases between them. CDR3 DNA: TGTGCCTCCCGCCTTGGGAGCTCTGGGGCCAACGTCCTGACTTTC. Its protein is CASRLGSSGANVLTF.

This clonotype was detected ten times or more. V gene TRBV5-1 combines with J gene TRBJ2-1, with TRBD2 matching 10 bases. V lost 0 bases and J lost 12; bases outside the gene matches: 9. CDR3 size: 15 residues. Per the germline V gene, CDR1 is SGHRS and CDR2 is YFSETQ. CDR3: CASSLAVAGGVGQFF. The CDR3 nucleotides read TGCGCCAGCAGCTTGGCCGTAGCGGGGGGAGTTGGGCAGTTCTTC.

This chain connects TRBV5-1 to TRBJ2-7; D gene uncertain. V gave up 4 bases and J gave up 2 bases, with 10 bases separating them. Germline CDR1 reads SGHRS; CDR2 reads YFSETQ. This CDR3 is 13 amino acids long. The CDR3 reads CASSPGPTYEQYF. CDR3 in DNA: TGCGCCAGCAGCCCTGGACCGACCTACGAGCAGTACTTC.

This clonotype turned up a few times. The V call is TRBV4-1, the J call TRBJ1-5; a possible D gene is TRBD1 (5 bases). Trimming removed 0 bases at V and 0 bases at J, with 12 bases between. This CDR3 has 17 amino acids. Germline CDR1 is MGHRA and CDR2 is YSYEKL. CDR3 nucleotide sequence: TGCGCCAGCAGCCAAGATTTTGACAGCGATAGCAATCAGCCCCAGCATTTT. Its translation: CASSQDFDSDSNQPQHF.

This clonotype was found many times. The chain employs TRBV10-1 and TRBJ2-7; the match to TRBD1 covers 8 bases. This CDR3 comprises 12 residues. With 5 bases clipped from V and 6 bases from J, the junction kept 3 bases outside the gene matches. Germline V gene data show CDR1 as WNHNN and CDR2 as SYGVQD (reference sequence). CDR3: CASSRTGTEQYF. In DNA, the CDR3 is TGCGCCAGCAGTCGGACAGGGACCGAGCAGTACTTC.

Comment on this clonotype: Just one base apart from a much larger clone, this may be a read error. The CDR3 does not end in the conserved phenylalanine or tryptophan, so this is likely a read error. The rearrangement uses TRBV7-9 and TRBJ1-6, with D possibly being TRBD1 (5 bases). From germline, CDR1 is SEHNR and CDR2 FQNEAQ (reference sequence). V was pared by 3 bases and J by 9 bases, with 9 bases between. This CDR3 has 13 amino acids. CDR3 protein: CASSLGQVSPLHL. CDR3 DNA: TGTGCCAGCAGCTTGGGGCAGGTTTCACCCCTCCACCTT.

Written as DNA, the CDR3 is TGTGCCAGCAGCCAAGCCGGCAGTACCGGGGAGCTGTTTTTT. It yields the protein CASSQAGSTGELFF. The chain uses TRBV14 and TRBJ2-2; no clear D. The CDR3 spans 14 residues. CDR1 SGHDN and CDR2 FVKESK come from the germline V gene. Trimming took 1 base from V and 5 from J, leaving 8 bases between them.